This TCR beta chain was identified in a study of cytomegalovirus exposure and HLA in healthy donors. Only one count was recorded for this clone. The length of the CDR3 is 17 residues. Germline V gives CDR1 SGDLS, CDR2 YYNGEE. Between the trimmed V and J ends, which lost 0 bases and 1 base, there was a span of 16 bases. The PCR had 60 Vbeta and 13 Jbeta primers. Produced via immunoSEQ multiplex PCR; TCRdb's table is partial and in-frame only. The data show some 100,000 clones, less than 85% seen once. Source material: PBMCs. This sequence was found in a man aged 18 to 29 in good health and CMV-seronegative. This rearrangement joins TRBV9 to TRBJ1-1, with D possibly being TRBD1 (5 bases). CDR3 amino acids: CASSVEQVLVWNTEAFF. CDR3 DNA sequence: TGTGCCAGCAGCGTAGAACAGGTTCTAGTTTGGAACACTGAAGCTTTCTTT. The variable domain in full, with the rest retrieved from reference TRBV9 and TRBJ1-1, is DSGVTQTPKHLITATGQRVTLRCSPRSGDLSVYWYQQSLDQGLQFLIQYYNGEERAKGNILERFSAQQFPDLHSELNLSSLELGDSALYFCASSVEQVLVWNTEAFFGQGTRLTVV.